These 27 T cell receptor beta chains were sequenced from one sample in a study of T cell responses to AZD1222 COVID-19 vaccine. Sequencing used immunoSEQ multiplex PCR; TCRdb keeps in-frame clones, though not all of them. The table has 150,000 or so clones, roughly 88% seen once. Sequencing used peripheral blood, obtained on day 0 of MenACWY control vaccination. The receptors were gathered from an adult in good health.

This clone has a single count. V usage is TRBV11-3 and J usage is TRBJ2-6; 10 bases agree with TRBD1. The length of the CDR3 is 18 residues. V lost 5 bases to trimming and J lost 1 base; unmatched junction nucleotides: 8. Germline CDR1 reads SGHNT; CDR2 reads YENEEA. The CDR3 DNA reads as TGTGCCAGCAGCCTCAGACAGGGGGCAGGGTCTGGGGCCAACGTCCTGACTTTC. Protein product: CASSLRQGAGSGANVLTF.

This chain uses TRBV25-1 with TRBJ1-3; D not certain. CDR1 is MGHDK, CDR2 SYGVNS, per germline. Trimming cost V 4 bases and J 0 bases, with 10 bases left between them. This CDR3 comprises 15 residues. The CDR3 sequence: CASSVGRLSGNTIYF. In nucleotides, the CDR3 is TGTGCCAGCAGTGTTGGCCGACTCTCTGGAAACACCATATATTTT.

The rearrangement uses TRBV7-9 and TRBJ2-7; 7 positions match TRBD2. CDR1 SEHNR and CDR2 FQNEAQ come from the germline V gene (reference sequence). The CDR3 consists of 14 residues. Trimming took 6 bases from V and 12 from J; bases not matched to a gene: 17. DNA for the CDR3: TGTGCCAGCAGTTCCCCAGCGGGACCCCACCAAATGTACTTC. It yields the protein CASSSPAGPHQMYF.

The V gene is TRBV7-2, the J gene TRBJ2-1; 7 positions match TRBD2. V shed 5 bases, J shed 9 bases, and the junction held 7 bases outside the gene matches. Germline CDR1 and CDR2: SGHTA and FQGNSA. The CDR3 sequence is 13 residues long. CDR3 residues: CASSTTLAVEQFF. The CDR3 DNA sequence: TGTGCCAGCAGCACAACCCTAGCGGTTGAGCAGTTCTTC.

This chain's CDR3 is CASSSDRENYGYTF. Here the CDR3 DNA reads TGTGCCAGCAGTTCGGACAGGGAAAACTATGGCTACACCTTC. The rearrangement links TRBV6-5 to TRBJ1-2, with TRBD1 matching 8 bases. The CDR3 loop spans 14 amino acids. With V trimmed by 4 bases and J by 2 bases, 3 bases remained unmatched. Germline CDR1 and CDR2: MNHEY and SVGAGI.

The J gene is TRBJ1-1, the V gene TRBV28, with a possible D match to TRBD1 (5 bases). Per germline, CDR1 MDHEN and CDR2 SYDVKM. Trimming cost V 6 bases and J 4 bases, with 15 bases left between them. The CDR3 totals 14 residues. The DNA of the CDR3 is TGTGCCAGCAGCGCTACGGGGCTCGGCACTGAAGCTTTCTTT. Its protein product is CASSATGLGTEAFF.

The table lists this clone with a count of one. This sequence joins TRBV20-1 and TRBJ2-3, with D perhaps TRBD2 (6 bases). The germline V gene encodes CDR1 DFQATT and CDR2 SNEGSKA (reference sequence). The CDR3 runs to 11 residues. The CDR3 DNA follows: TGCGGGGGGTGTAGCACAGATACGCAGTATTTT. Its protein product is CGGCSTDTQYF.

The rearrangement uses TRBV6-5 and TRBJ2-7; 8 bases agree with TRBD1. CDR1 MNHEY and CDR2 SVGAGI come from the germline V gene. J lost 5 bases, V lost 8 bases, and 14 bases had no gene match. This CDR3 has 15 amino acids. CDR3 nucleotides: TGTGCCAGCCACAGCCGCCGGACAGGGCGCCACGAGCAGTACTTC. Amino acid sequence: CASHSRRTGRHEQYF.

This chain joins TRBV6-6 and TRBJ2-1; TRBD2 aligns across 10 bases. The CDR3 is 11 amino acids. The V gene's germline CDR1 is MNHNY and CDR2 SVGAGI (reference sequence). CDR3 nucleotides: TGTGCAATTAGCGGGGGGCTGGAGCAGTTCTTC. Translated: CAISGGLEQFF.

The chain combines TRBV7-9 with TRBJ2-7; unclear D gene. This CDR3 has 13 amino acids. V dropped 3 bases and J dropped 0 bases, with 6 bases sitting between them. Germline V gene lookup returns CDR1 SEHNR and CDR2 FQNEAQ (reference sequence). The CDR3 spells CASSFRSSYEQYF. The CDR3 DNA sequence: TGTGCCAGCAGCTTCAGAAGCTCCTACGAGCAGTACTTC.

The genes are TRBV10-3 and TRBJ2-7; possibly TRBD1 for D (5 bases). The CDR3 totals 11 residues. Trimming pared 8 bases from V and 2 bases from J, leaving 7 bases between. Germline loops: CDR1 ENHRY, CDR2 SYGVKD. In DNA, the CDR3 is TGTGCCATCGGACAAACCTACGAGCAGTACTTC. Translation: CAIGQTYEQYF.

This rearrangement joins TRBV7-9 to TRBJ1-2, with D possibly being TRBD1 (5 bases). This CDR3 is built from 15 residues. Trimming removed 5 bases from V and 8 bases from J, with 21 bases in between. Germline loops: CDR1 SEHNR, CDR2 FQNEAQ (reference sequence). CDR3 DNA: TGTGCCAGCAGCCCGGGCCGGGGGGTAGGATTAGGCTACACCTTC. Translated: CASSPGRGVGLGYTF. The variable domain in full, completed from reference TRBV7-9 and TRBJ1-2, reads DTGVSQNPRHKITKRGQNVTFRCDPISEHNRLYWYRQTLGQGPEFLTYFQNEAQLEKSRLLSDRFSAERPKGSFSTLEIQRTEQGDSAMYLCASSPGRGVGLGYTFGSGTRLTVV.

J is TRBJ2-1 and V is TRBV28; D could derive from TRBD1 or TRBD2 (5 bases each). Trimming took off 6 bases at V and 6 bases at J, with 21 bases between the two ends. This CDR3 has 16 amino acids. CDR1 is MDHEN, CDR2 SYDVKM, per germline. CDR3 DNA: TGTGCCAGCAGGAGGAGTTGGGGGACCACTTTCAATGAGCAGTTCTTC. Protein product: CASRRSWGTTFNEQFF.

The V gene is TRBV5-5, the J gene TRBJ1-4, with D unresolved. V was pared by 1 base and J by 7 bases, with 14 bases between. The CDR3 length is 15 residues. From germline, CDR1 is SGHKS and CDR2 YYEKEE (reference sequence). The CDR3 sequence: CASSLWASPSEKLFF. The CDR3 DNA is TGTGCCAGCAGCTTGTGGGCTTCTCCAAGTGAAAAACTGTTTTTT.

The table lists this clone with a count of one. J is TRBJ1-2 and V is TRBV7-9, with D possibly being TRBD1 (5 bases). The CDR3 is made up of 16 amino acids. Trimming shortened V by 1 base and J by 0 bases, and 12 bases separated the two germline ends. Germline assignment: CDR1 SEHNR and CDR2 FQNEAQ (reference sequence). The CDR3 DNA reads TGTGCCAGCAGCTTAGGGGGCGTTCTTGCTAACTATGGCTACACCTTC. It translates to CASSLGGVLANYGYTF.

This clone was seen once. CDR3 protein: CASSTGTDNQPQHF. CDR3 DNA sequence: TGCGCCAGCAGCACTGGGACAGACAATCAGCCCCAGCATTTT. The rearrangement links TRBV5-1 to TRBJ1-5, with 7 bases that match TRBD1. The CDR3 has 14 amino acids. V was clipped by 4 bases and J by 3 bases; unmatched bases: 4. CDR1 and CDR2 from the germline V gene are SGHRS and YFSETQ.

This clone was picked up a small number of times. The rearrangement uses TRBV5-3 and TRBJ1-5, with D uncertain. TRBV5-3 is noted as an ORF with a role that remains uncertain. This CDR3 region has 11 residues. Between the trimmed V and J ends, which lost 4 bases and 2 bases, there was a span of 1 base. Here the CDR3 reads CARSRNQPQHF. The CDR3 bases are TGTGCCAGAAGCCGCAATCAGCCCCAGCATTTT.

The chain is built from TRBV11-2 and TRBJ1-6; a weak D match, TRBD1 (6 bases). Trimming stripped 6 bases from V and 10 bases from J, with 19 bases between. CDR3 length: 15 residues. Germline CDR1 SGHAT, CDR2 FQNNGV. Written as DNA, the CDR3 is TGTGCCAGCAGGAGGGGGAATAGGGTCGTCTCACCCCTCCACTTT. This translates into CASRRGNRVVSPLHF.

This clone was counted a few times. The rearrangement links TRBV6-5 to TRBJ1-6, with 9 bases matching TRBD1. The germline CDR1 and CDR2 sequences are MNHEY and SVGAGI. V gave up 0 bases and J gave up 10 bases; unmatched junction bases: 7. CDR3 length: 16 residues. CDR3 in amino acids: CASSYSITGGYSPLHF. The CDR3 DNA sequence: TGTGCCAGCAGTTACTCGATAACAGGGGGCTACTCACCCCTCCACTTT.

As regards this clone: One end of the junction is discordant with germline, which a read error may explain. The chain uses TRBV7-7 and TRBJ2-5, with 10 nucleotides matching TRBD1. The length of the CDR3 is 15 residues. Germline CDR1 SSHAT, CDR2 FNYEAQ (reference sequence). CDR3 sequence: CASSLGGTGEETQYF. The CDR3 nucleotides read TGTGCTAGCAGCTTAGGCGGGACAGGGGAAGAGACCCAGTACTTC.

CDR3 sequence: CASSGDMGANVLTF. In DNA, the CDR3 is TGTGCCAGTAGTGGGGATATGGGGGCCAACGTCCTGACTTTC. The J gene is TRBJ2-6, the V gene TRBV19; D remains unclear. Trimming left V 5 bases short and J 4 bases short, with 9 bases between. Germline-derived CDR1 and CDR2 are LNHDA and SQIVND (reference sequence). The CDR3 has 14 residues.

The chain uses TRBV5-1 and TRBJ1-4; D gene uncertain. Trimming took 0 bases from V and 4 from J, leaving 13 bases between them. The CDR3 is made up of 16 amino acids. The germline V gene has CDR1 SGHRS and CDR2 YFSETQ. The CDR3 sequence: CASSLATSQRNEKLFF. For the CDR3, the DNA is TGCGCCAGCAGCTTGGCTACCTCCCAGCGTAATGAAAAACTGTTTTTT.

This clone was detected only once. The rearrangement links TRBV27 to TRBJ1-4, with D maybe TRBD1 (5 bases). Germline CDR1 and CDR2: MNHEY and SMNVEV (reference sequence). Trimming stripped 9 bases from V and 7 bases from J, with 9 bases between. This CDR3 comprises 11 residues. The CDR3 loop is CARVGGEKLFF. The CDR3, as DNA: TGTGCCAGGGTTGGGGGTGAAAAACTGTTTTTT.

In DNA form, the CDR3 reads TGTGCCAGCAGCGACCCGGGGGGGACAGGGGCGAAGGCTTTCTTT. Its protein is CASSDPGGTGAKAFF. The chain has TRBV2 and TRBJ1-1; 10 nucleotides match TRBD1. CDR3 size: 15 residues. CDR1 SNHLY and CDR2 FYNNEI come from the germline V gene. The trim removed 6 bases at V and 11 bases at J, leaving 15 bases unmatched.

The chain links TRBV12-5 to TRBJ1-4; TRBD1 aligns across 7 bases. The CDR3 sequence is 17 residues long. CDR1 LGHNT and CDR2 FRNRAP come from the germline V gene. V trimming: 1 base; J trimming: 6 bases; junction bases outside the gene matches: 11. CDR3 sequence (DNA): TGTGCTAGTGGTTTGGGTCAAGGGACAGTATCGGATGAAAAACTGTTTTTT. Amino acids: CASGLGQGTVSDEKLFF. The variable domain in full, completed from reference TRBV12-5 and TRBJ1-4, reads DARVTQTPRHKVTEMGQEVTMRCQPILGHNTVFWYRQTMMQGLELLAYFRNRAPLDDSGMPKDRFSAEMPDATLATLKIQPSEPRDSAVYFCASGLGQGTVSDEKLFFGSGTQLSVL.

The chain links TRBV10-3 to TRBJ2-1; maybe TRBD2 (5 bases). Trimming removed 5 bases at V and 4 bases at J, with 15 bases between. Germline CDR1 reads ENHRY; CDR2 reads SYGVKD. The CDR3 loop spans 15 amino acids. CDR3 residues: CAISPSSNNYNEQFF. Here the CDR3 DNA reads TGTGCCATCAGTCCTAGCAGTAACAATTACAATGAGCAGTTCTTC.

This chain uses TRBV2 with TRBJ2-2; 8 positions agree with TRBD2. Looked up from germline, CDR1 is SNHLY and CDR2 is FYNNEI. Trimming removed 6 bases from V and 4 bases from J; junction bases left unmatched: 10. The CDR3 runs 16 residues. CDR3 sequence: CASSPPLAGSTGELFF. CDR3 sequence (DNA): TGTGCCAGCAGCCCGCCTTTAGCGGGATCCACCGGGGAGCTGTTTTTT.